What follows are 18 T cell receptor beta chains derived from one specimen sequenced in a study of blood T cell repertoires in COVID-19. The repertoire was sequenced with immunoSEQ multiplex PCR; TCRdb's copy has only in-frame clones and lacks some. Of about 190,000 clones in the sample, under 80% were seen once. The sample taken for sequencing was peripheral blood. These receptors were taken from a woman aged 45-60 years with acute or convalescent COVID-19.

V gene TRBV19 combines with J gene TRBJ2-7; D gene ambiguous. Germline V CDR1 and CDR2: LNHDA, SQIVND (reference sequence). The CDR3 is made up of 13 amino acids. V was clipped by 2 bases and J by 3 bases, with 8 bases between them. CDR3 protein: CASSIYTYYEQYF. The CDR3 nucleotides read TGTGCCAGTAGTATATACACATACTACGAGCAGTACTTC.

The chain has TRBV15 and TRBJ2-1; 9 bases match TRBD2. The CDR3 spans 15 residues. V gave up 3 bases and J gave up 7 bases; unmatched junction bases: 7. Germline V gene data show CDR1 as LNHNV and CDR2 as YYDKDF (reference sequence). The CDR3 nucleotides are TGTGCCACCAGCAGGCCGGCTAGCGGGAAAAATGAGCAGTTCTTC. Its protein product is CATSRPASGKNEQFF.

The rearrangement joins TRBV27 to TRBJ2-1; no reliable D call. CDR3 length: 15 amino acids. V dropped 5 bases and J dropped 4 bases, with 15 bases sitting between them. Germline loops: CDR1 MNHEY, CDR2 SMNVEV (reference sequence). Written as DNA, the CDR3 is TGTGCCAGCAGTCCGCTCGAACGGGTATACAATGAGCAGTTCTTC. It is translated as CASSPLERVYNEQFF.

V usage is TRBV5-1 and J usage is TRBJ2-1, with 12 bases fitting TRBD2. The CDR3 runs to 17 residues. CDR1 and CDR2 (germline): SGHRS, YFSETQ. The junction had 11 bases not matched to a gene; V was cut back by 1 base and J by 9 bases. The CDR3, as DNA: TGCGCCAGCAGCTTGCCCCTGGCTAGCGGGGGGGCGAGTGAGCAGTTCTTC. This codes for CASSLPLASGGASEQFF. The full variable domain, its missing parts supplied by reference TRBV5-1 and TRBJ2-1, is KAGVTQTPRYLIKTRGQQVTLSCSPISGHRSVSWYQQTPGQGLQFLFEYFSETQRNKGNFPGRFSGRQFSNSRSEMNVSTLELGDSALYLCASSLPLASGGASEQFFGPGTRLTVL.

For the CDR3, the DNA is TGTGCCAGCACTCCAAGTAGCGGGAGGAAGAATGAGCAGTTCTTC. Translation gives CASTPSSGRKNEQFF. V and J are TRBV6-5 and TRBJ2-1; the match to TRBD2 covers 10 bases. Germline V gene lookup returns CDR1 MNHEY and CDR2 SVGAGI. The CDR3 loop spans 15 amino acids. V gave up 7 bases and J gave up 7 bases; unmatched junction bases: 10.

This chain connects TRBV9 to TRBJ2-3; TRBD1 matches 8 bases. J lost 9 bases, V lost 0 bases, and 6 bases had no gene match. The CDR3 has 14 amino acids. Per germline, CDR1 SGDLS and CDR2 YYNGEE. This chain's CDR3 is CASSVEQGVGTQYF. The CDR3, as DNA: TGTGCCAGCAGCGTAGAACAGGGGGTAGGCACGCAGTATTTT. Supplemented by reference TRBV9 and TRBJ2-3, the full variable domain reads DSGVTQTPKHLITATGQRVTLRCSPRSGDLSVYWYQQSLDQGLQFLIQYYNGEERAKGNILERFSAQQFPDLHSELNLSSLELGDSALYFCASSVEQGVGTQYFGPGTRLTVL.

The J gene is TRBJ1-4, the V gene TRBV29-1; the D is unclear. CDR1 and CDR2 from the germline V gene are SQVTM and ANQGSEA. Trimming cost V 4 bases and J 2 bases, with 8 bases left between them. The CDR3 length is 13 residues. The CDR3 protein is CSVGGSTNEKLFF. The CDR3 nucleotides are TGCAGCGTTGGAGGATCGACTAATGAAAAACTGTTTTTT.

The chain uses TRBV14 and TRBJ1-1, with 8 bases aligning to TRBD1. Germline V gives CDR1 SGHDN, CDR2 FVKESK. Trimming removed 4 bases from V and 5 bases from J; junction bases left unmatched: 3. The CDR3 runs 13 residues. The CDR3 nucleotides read TGTGCCAGCAGCCTGACAGGGGTAACTGAAGCTTTCTTT. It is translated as CASSLTGVTEAFF.

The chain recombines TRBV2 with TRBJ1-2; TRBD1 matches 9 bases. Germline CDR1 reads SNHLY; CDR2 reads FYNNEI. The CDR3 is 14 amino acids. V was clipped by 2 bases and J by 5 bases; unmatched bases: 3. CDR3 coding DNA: TGTGCCAGCAGTGAAAGTGGGACAGGGTATGGCTACACCTTC. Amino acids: CASSESGTGYGYTF. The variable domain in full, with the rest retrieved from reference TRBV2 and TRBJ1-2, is EPEVTQTPSHQVTQMGQEVILRCVPISNHLYFYWYRQILGQKVEFLVSFYNNEISEKSEIFDDQFSVERPDGSNFTLKIRSTKLEDSAMYFCASSESGTGYGYTFGSGTRLTVV.

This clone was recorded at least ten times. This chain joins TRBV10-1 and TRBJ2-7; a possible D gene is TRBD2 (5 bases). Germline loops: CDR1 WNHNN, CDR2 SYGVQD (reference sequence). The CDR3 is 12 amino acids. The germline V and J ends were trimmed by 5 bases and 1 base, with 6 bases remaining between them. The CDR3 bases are TGCGCCAGCAGTCGGACTTCCTACGAGCAGTACTTC. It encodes CASSRTSYEQYF.

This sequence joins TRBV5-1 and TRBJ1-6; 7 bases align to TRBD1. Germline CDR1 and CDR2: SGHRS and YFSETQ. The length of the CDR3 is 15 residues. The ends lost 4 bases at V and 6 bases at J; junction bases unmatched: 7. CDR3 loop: CASSESTGINSPLHF. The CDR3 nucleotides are TGCGCCAGCAGCGAATCGACAGGGATTAATTCACCCCTCCACTTT.

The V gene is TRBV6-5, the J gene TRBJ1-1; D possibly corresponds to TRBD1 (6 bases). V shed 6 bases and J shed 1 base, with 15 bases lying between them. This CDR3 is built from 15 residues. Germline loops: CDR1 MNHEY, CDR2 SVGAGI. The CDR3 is CASRYQGTTNTEAFF. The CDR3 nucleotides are TGTGCCAGCAGATACCAGGGGACGACGAACACTGAAGCTTTCTTT.

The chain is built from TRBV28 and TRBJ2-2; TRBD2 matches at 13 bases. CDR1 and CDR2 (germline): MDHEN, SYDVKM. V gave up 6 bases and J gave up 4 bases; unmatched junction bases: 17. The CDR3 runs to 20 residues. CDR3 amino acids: CASSLNVPTSGRSVTGELFF. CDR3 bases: TGTGCCAGCAGCCTAAACGTCCCGACTAGCGGGAGGAGCGTCACCGGGGAGCTGTTTTTT. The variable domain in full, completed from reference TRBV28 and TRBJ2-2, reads DVKVTQSSRYLVKRTGEKVFLECVQDMDHENMFWYRQDPGLGLRLIYFSYDVKMKEKGDIPEGYSVSREKKERFSLILESASTNQTSMYLCASSLNVPTSGRSVTGELFFGEGSRLTVL.

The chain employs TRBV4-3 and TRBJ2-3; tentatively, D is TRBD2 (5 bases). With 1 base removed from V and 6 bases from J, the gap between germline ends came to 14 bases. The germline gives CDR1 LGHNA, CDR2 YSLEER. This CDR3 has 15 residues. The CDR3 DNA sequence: TGCGCCAGCAGCCAAGGGACCTGGCGGGTGGATACGCAGTATTTT. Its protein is CASSQGTWRVDTQYF.

CDR3 in amino acids: CASSLRDRDYNQPQHF. The DNA for the CDR3 is TGCGCCAGCAGCTTGAGGGACAGAGACTACAATCAGCCCCAGCATTTT. The genes are TRBV5-1 and TRBJ1-5, with 7 bases matching TRBD1. J lost 3 bases, V lost 1 base, and 7 bases had no gene match. Germline V gene data show CDR1 as SGHRS and CDR2 as YFSETQ. The CDR3 length is 16 residues.

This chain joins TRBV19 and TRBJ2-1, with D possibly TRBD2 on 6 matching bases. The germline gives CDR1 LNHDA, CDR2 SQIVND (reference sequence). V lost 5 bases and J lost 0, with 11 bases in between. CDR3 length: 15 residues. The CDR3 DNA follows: TGTGCCAGTAGTCCTGGGGGGACCTCCTACAATGAGCAGTTCTTC. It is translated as CASSPGGTSYNEQFF.

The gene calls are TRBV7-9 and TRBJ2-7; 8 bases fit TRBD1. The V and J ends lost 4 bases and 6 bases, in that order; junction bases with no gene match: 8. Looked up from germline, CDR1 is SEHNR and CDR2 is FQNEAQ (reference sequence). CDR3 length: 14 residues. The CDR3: CASSYERTGPEQYF. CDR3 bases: TGTGCCAGCAGCTATGAACGGACAGGGCCCGAGCAGTACTTC.

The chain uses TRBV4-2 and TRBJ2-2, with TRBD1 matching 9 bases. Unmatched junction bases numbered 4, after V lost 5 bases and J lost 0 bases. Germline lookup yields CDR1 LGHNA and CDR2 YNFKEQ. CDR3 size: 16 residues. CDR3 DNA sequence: TGTGCCAGCAGCTTGGACAGGGGCACGAACACCGGGGAGCTGTTTTTT. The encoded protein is CASSLDRGTNTGELFF.